Listed here are 32 T cell receptor beta chains from one sample, sequenced in a study of beta chain features in type 1 diabetes. Expressed TCRB transcripts were sequenced because the isolated RNA had all been reverse transcribed beforehand. Sequencing used immunoSEQ multiplex PCR; TCRdb keeps in-frame clones, though not all of them. This table has about 180,000 clones, more than 10% appearing once. The sample was central memory CD4+ T cells from blood. Receptors originate from a woman aged 18-29 years in good health.

In its sample, this clone was seen a few times. The V call is TRBV6-5, the J call TRBJ2-3, with a weak D call TRBD2 (5 bases). V dropped 6 bases and J dropped 2 bases, with 12 bases sitting between them. The germline CDR1 and CDR2 sequences are MNHEY and SVGAGI. CDR3 size: 14 residues. CDR3 residues: CASSRGGITDTQYF. CDR3 DNA sequence: TGTGCCAGCAGCCGAGGAGGAATCACAGATACGCAGTATTTT.

The V and J genes are TRBV25-1 and TRBJ2-5; 11 positions agree with TRBD1. Germline CDR1 and CDR2: MGHDK and SYGVNS. V gave up 6 bases and J gave up 1 base; unmatched junction bases: 7. The CDR3 length is 16 residues. The CDR3 spells CASSLLGTGGQETQYF. DNA for the CDR3: TGTGCCAGCAGCCTACTCGGGACAGGGGGCCAAGAGACCCAGTACTTC.

The J gene is TRBJ2-2, the V gene TRBV28; a possible D gene is TRBD2 (5 bases). CDR3 length equals 13 residues. V was cut by 5 bases and J by 6 bases, with 10 bases left in between. CDR1 and CDR2 from the germline V gene are MDHEN and SYDVKM. The CDR3 nucleotides are TGTGCCAGCAGTCCCGCCGGGGCCGGGGAGCTGTTTTTT. Residues: CASSPAGAGELFF.

The rearrangement uses TRBV28 and TRBJ2-1; 13 bases line up with TRBD2. V shed 5 bases and J 7 bases; nucleotides not matched to a gene: 8. Germline assignment: CDR1 MDHEN and CDR2 SYDVKM. The CDR3 sequence is 16 residues long. The DNA of the CDR3 is TGTGCCAGCAGTCCGCCCACTAGCGGGAGGGCAAATGAGCAGTTCTTC. Translating it yields CASSPPTSGRANEQFF.

This clone was picked up many times. This chain joins TRBV30 and TRBJ2-7, with a possible D match to TRBD2 (6 bases). V dropped 4 bases and J dropped 5 bases, with 24 bases sitting between them. Germline-derived CDR1 and CDR2 are GTSNPN and SVGIG (reference sequence). The CDR3 runs to 16 residues. CDR3 DNA sequence: TGTGCCTGGAACCGTCGGTCCCGGGACTGGGGCAACGAGCAGTACTTC. Its translation is CAWNRRSRDWGNEQYF. The full variable domain, completed using reference TRBV30 and TRBJ2-7, is SQTIHQWPATLVQPVGSPLSLECTVEGTSNPNLYWYRQAAGRGLQLLFYSVGIGQISSEVPQNLSASRPQDRQFILSSKKLLLSDSGFYLCAWNRRSRDWGNEQYFGPGTRLTVT.

This clone was observed once. This chain joins TRBV7-2 and TRBJ2-3; the match to TRBD2 covers 10 bases. Germline loops: CDR1 SGHTA, CDR2 FQGNSA. V shed 1 base, J shed 5 bases, and the junction held 6 bases outside the gene matches. The CDR3 sequence is 16 residues long. CDR3 loop: CASSLGLAGVQDTQYF. DNA for the CDR3: TGTGCCAGCAGCTTAGGTCTAGCGGGGGTCCAAGATACGCAGTATTTT.

This clone showed up just a few times. The chain couples TRBV25-1 to TRBJ1-2; 8 bases line up with TRBD1. Germline V gene data show CDR1 as MGHDK and CDR2 as SYGVNS. J was trimmed by 7 bases and V by 3 bases; bases with no gene match: 4. The CDR3 runs 13 residues. CDR3 sequence: CASSEETGGGYTF. Here the CDR3 DNA reads TGTGCCAGCAGTGAGGAAACAGGGGGTGGCTACACCTTC.

The chain combines TRBV5-6 with TRBJ2-1, with D possibly TRBD2 on 5 matching bases. V lost 0 bases, J lost 9 bases, and 7 bases lay in between. The germline V gene encodes CDR1 SGHDT and CDR2 YYEEEE. The CDR3 sequence is 12 residues long. The CDR3 DNA reads as TGTGCCAGCAGCTTGGGACGGGGTGAGCAGTTCTTC. It yields the protein CASSLGRGEQFF.

On this clone itself: Germline and junction disagree at one end, which may indicate a read error. This rearrangement joins TRBV5-6 to TRBJ2-1; TRBD2 agrees at 9 bases. There are 15 residues in the CDR3. In germline, CDR1 is SGHDT, CDR2 YYEEEE. DNA of the CDR3: TGTGCCAGCAGGTTGGCGGGAGGGCCAGAAAATGAGCAGTTCTTC. This encodes CASRLAGGPENEQFF.

The rearrangement joins TRBV28 to TRBJ2-7, with TRBD2 matching 15 bases. The germline CDR1 and CDR2 sequences are MDHEN and SYDVKM. With 6 bases clipped from V and 3 bases from J, the junction kept 9 bases outside the gene matches. The CDR3 extends over 17 amino acids. CDR3 in DNA: TGTGCCAGCAGGAGGGGACTAGCGGGAGGCCACAACTACGAGCAGTACTTC. Its translation is CASRRGLAGGHNYEQYF.

This clone was found a few times. The rearrangement uses TRBV2 and TRBJ2-7; TRBD1 is a possible D gene (6 bases). The CDR3 spans 14 residues. Trimming took off 4 bases at V and 2 bases at J, with 12 bases between the two ends. Germline V gives CDR1 SNHLY, CDR2 FYNNEI. The DNA for the CDR3 is TGTGCCAGCAGTGTAGGGGACACCACCTACGAGCAGTACTTC. Its protein is CASSVGDTTYEQYF.

This rearrangement joins TRBV27 to TRBJ2-7, with D possibly TRBD2 on 5 matching bases. The V end was cut by 0 bases, the J end by 0 bases, with 18 bases between. CDR1 and CDR2 from the germline V gene are MNHEY and SMNVEV (reference sequence). The CDR3 extends over 18 amino acids. The CDR3 protein is CASSLSGVPALSSYEQYF. The CDR3 bases are TGTGCCAGCAGTTTATCCGGGGTACCGGCGCTGAGCTCCTACGAGCAGTACTTC.

This clone was counted between two and nine times. In the same sample, other DNA sequences code for this CDR3. The V gene is TRBV29-1, the J gene TRBJ2-7, with D perhaps TRBD1 (6 bases). The V end was cut by 1 base, the J end by 3 bases, with 10 bases between. The V gene's germline CDR1 is SQVTM and CDR2 ANQGSEA. This CDR3 is 13 amino acids long. DNA for the CDR3: TGCAGCGTTGAAGGCCAGGGGCTCTACGAGCAGTACTTC. It specifies CSVEGQGLYEQYF.

This clone has a handful of counts. The chain recombines TRBV14 with TRBJ2-5; tentatively, D is TRBD2 (6 bases). CDR1 SGHDN and CDR2 FVKESK come from the germline V gene. V shed 1 base and J shed 2 bases, with 11 bases lying between them. CDR3 length equals 15 residues. The CDR3 DNA sequence: TGTGCCAGCAGCCAAGCAAAGCGGGTACAAGAGACCCAGTACTTC. Its translation: CASSQAKRVQETQYF. Complete variable domain (other parts from reference TRBV14 and TRBJ2-5): EAGVTQFPSHSVIEKGQTVTLRCDPISGHDNLYWYRRVMGKEIKFLLHFVKESKQDESGMPNNRFLAERTGGTYSTLKVQPAELEDSGVYFCASSQAKRVQETQYFGPGTRLLVL.

The chain couples TRBV5-6 to TRBJ2-5; 9 bases agree with TRBD2. The J segment lost 1 base and the V segment lost 0 bases, leaving 7 bases of the junction unmatched. Germline CDR1 is SGHDT and CDR2 is YYEEEE. This CDR3 region has 17 residues. The CDR3 sequence: CASSLEVLAGTQETQYF. CDR3 DNA sequence: TGTGCCAGCAGCTTGGAAGTCCTAGCGGGAACCCAAGAGACCCAGTACTTC.

The CDR3 region is CASSIMEGSNQPQHF. Written as DNA, the CDR3 is TGTGCCAGTAGTATCATGGAGGGAAGTAATCAGCCCCAGCATTTT. The chain uses TRBV19 and TRBJ1-5, with D uncertain. Looked up from germline, CDR1 is LNHDA and CDR2 is SQIVND (reference sequence). With 3 bases removed from V and 4 bases from J, the gap between germline ends came to 13 bases. The CDR3 covers 15 residues.

This clone was detected many times. The chain carries TRBV11-2 and TRBJ2-1; TRBD1 aligns across 9 bases. The V and J ends lost 2 bases and 9 bases, in that order; junction bases with no gene match: 8. CDR1 and CDR2 (germline): SGHAT, FQNNGV. The CDR3 runs 15 residues. CDR3 coding DNA: TGTGCCAGCAGCTTAATAGGACAGGGGAGGAGTGAGCAGTTCTTC. Protein: CASSLIGQGRSEQFF.

This clone was detected a few times. V usage is TRBV2 and J usage is TRBJ2-2; the match to TRBD2 covers 14 bases. Looked up from germline, CDR1 is SNHLY and CDR2 is FYNNEI. The trim removed 7 bases at V and 4 bases at J, leaving 8 bases unmatched. This CDR3 has 17 amino acids. CDR3 amino acids: CASILGLAGGTTGELFF. The CDR3 DNA sequence: TGTGCCAGCATACTTGGACTAGCGGGAGGAACCACCGGGGAGCTGTTTTTT.

The rearrangement uses TRBV7-9 and TRBJ2-1; 13 bases fit TRBD2. This CDR3 comprises 17 residues. Trimming cost V 4 bases and J 5 bases; bases outside gene matches: 8. CDR1 SEHNR and CDR2 FQNEAQ come from the germline V gene (reference sequence). The CDR3 loop is CASSSIRTSGGNNEQFF. CDR3 coding DNA: TGTGCCAGCAGCTCCATAAGGACTAGCGGGGGTAACAATGAGCAGTTCTTC.

This clone was recorded a few times. The chain carries TRBV29-1 and TRBJ1-1, with TRBD1 matching over 10 bases. CDR1 and CDR2 (germline): SQVTM, ANQGSEA. This CDR3 is 12 amino acids long. In DNA form, the CDR3 reads TGCAGTGGGGGGGGACAGGGGACTGAAGCTTTCTTT. It translates to CSGGGQGTEAFF.

The chain recombines TRBV28 with TRBJ2-3; 7 bases match TRBD2. Trimming took 3 bases from V and 4 from J; bases not matched to a gene: 7. Germline V gene lookup returns CDR1 MDHEN and CDR2 SYDVKM. The CDR3 runs to 15 residues. The CDR3 bases are TGTGCCAGCAGTTTTGCGGGGAGGGGATCAGATACGCAGTATTTT. Its translation is CASSFAGRGSDTQYF. The full variable domain, its missing parts supplied by reference TRBV28 and TRBJ2-3, is DVKVTQSSRYLVKRTGEKVFLECVQDMDHENMFWYRQDPGLGLRLIYFSYDVKMKEKGDIPEGYSVSREKKERFSLILESASTNQTSMYLCASSFAGRGSDTQYFGPGTRLTVL.

Of note for this clone: This sample also contains other DNA sequences that code for the same CDR3. The rearrangement joins TRBV18 to TRBJ1-1; D not resolved. Germline assignment: CDR1 KGHSH and CDR2 LQKENI. The germline V and J ends were trimmed by 2 bases and 1 base, with 8 bases remaining between them. The CDR3 length is 14 residues. The CDR3 protein is CASSPVSRNTEAFF. For the CDR3, the DNA is TGTGCCAGCTCACCAGTCTCCAGGAACACTGAAGCTTTCTTT.

This clone appeared a few times. V is TRBV4-1 and J is TRBJ2-5; 9 bases align to TRBD2. The J call is doubtful: the DNA matches TRBJ2-7 better. CDR1 and CDR2 (germline): MGHRA, YSYEKL. This CDR3 region has 16 residues. The CDR3 DNA follows: TGCGCCAGCAGCCAAGATGGCGGGAGGGAAATCTACGAGCAGTACTTC. It specifies CASSQDGGREIYEQYF.

V and J are TRBV4-1 and TRBJ1-2, with D tentatively TRBD1 (6 bases). The germline V gene has CDR1 MGHRA and CDR2 YSYEKL. CDR3 length: 13 residues. V was shortened by 0 bases and J by 8 bases, with 10 bases between the two germline ends. The CDR3 coding sequence is TGCGCCAGCAGCCAAGATCTCAGGGGCGGCTACACCTTC. Translated, it gives CASSQDLRGGYTF.

This clone was seen a few times. The chain recombines TRBV2 with TRBJ2-2, with D maybe TRBD2 (6 bases). V was trimmed by 5 bases and J by 6 bases, leaving 19 bases between them. This CDR3 is built from 16 residues. The germline CDR1 and CDR2 sequences are SNHLY and FYNNEI. CDR3 protein: CASSQEGPQRAGELFF. In nucleotides, the CDR3 is TGTGCCAGCAGTCAGGAGGGGCCACAAAGGGCCGGGGAGCTGTTTTTT.

This clone is a singleton in its sample. The V call is TRBV10-3, the J call TRBJ1-2; D is perhaps TRBD1 (5 bases). With 0 bases removed from V and 4 bases from J, the gap between germline ends came to 18 bases. This CDR3 contains 17 residues. Per germline, CDR1 ENHRY and CDR2 SYGVKD. The CDR3 nucleotides are TGTGCCATCAGTGAGTCGGGATTTGATGGGGCTGGCTATGGCTACACCTTC. Encoded protein: CAISESGFDGAGYGYTF.

This clone appeared a few times. The V and J genes are TRBV30 and TRBJ2-1, with TRBD1 identical over 9 bases. Germline V gene data show CDR1 as GTSNPN and CDR2 as SVGIG (reference sequence). CDR3 size: 14 residues. J gave up 8 bases and V 4 bases, and 9 bases lay outside the gene matches. This CDR3 reads CAWKKGTGSYEQFF. Here the CDR3 DNA reads TGTGCCTGGAAGAAGGGGACAGGGTCATATGAGCAGTTCTTC.

The chain employs TRBV7-9 and TRBJ2-2, with D perhaps matching TRBD1 (5 bases). The germline CDR1 and CDR2 sequences are SEHNR and FQNEAQ (reference sequence). Deletions cut 5 bases from V and 1 base from J, with 8 bases between. This CDR3 is 14 amino acids long. In DNA form, the CDR3 reads TGTGCCAGCAGCCCCGGACAGAACACCGGGGAGCTGTTTTTT. It encodes CASSPGQNTGELFF.

This clone was detected a few times. The chain employs TRBV30 and TRBJ1-1; the match to TRBD1 covers 11 bases. Losses at the gene ends were 2 bases for V and 8 bases for J; bases not matched to a gene: 10. The CDR3 is 15 amino acids. The germline V gene encodes CDR1 GTSNPN and CDR2 SVGIG (reference sequence). CDR3 DNA: TGTGCCTGGAGTAGGGGGAGGACAGGGGGCGCAGAAGCTTTCTTT. It yields the protein CAWSRGRTGGAEAFF.

V gene TRBV10-3 combines with J gene TRBJ2-1; 7 bases are a match to TRBD2. V shed 2 bases, J shed 8 bases, and the junction held 12 bases outside the gene matches. This CDR3 spans 16 amino acids. Germline CDR1 reads ENHRY; CDR2 reads SYGVKD. The CDR3 loop reads CAISEPGLDRNHEQFF. CDR3 DNA sequence: TGTGCCATCAGTGAGCCTGGACTAGACCGGAACCATGAGCAGTTCTTC.

This clone was seen only a few times. V usage is TRBV18 and J usage is TRBJ2-3, with 12 bases fitting TRBD2. The ends lost 5 bases at V and 6 bases at J; junction bases unmatched: 12. From germline, CDR1 is KGHSH and CDR2 LQKENI. CDR3 length: 17 residues. CDR3 sequence (DNA): TGTGCCAGCTCAACGGGACTAGCGGGCCCCCAAGGCGATACGCAGTATTTT. Translated: CASSTGLAGPQGDTQYF.

The chain combines TRBV29-1 with TRBJ1-1; tentative D call: TRBD1 (5 bases). Germline V gene data show CDR1 as SQVTM and CDR2 as ANQGSEA. The V and J ends lost 7 bases and 5 bases respectively, with 14 bases between them. The CDR3 is 12 amino acids. The CDR3 protein is CSAGSRGTEAFF. CDR3 nucleotides: TGCAGCGCCGGAAGCCGGGGGACTGAAGCTTTCTTT.